These 21 T cell receptor beta chains were all obtained from the same sample, sequenced in a study of molecular identifiers for immune sequencing clone quantification. One entry per CDR3 protein, called by TCRdb with MiXCR from the PCR reads. The profile shows some 680,000 distinct CDR3 sequences, roughly 23% of them singletons. Sequencing input: naive CD8+ T cells from blood, with Jurkat cell RNA spiked in. Subset here: FACS-sorted CD8+CD4-CCR7+CD45RA+ naive T cells. These receptors were taken from a human donor in good health. Some libraries in this study had Jurkat cell RNA spiked in.

Notes on this clonotype: This could be a read error, since a much larger clone is one nucleotide away. This chain connects TRBV7-9 to TRBJ2-3; possible D gene TRBD1, 5 bases. Germline V lookup: CDR1 SEHNR, CDR2 FQNEAQ (reference sequence). The CDR3 length is 14 residues. DNA for the CDR3: TGTGCCAGCAGATTAGGGGTCACGAGAGATACGCAGTATTTT. This encodes CASRLGVTRDTQYF.

This clonotype occurred a few times. The V and J genes are TRBV27 and TRBJ2-3; 14 bases agree with TRBD2. The CDR3 runs 21 residues. V gave up 6 bases and J gave up 4 bases; unmatched junction bases: 21. CDR1 and CDR2 (germline): MNHEY, SMNVEV (reference sequence). The DNA of the CDR3 is TGTGCCAGCAGGACAACTACACAATCGGGACTAGCGGGAGTAGGCGCAGATACGCAGTATTTT. It translates to CASRTTTQSGLAGVGADTQYF.

CDR3 amino acids: CASRGDGYSNQPQHF. CDR3 DNA sequence: TGTGCCAGCAGAGGGGACGGTTATAGCAATCAGCCCCAGCATTTT. The J gene is TRBJ1-5, the V gene TRBV6-5; the D gene is possibly TRBD1 (5 bases). Trimming removed 6 bases from V and 0 bases from J, with 12 bases in between. CDR3 length: 15 amino acids. CDR1 and CDR2 (germline): MNHEY, SVGAGI.

On this clonotype: A single base separates this from a much larger clone, so it may be a read error. J is TRBJ2-3 and V is TRBV9; 8 nucleotides agree with TRBD2. CDR3 size: 16 residues. Germline CDR1 reads SGDLS; CDR2 reads YYNGEE. V was clipped by 2 bases and J by 3 bases; unmatched bases: 8. The CDR3 region has the DNA TGTGCCAGCAGCGTTTGGACTAGCAGATTAACAGATACGCAGTATTTT. Its translation is CASSVWTSRLTDTQYF. Based on the CDR3 plus reference TRBV9 and TRBJ2-3, the full variable domain is DSGVTQTPKHLITATGQRVTLRCSPRSGDLSVYWYQQSLDQGLQFLIQYYNGEERAKGNILERFSAQQFPDLHSELNLSSLELGDSALYFCASSVWTSRLTDTQYFGPGTRLTVL.

This clonotype was counted only a few times. Possible read error: a much larger clone is one base away. The chain recombines TRBV7-4 with TRBJ1-1; D ambiguous. Germline V gene lookup returns CDR1 SGHVT and CDR2 SQSDAQ. The CDR3 length is 11 residues. For the CDR3, the DNA is TGTGCCGGCAGCTTAGTCACTGAAGCTTTCTTT. Translated, it gives CAGSLVTEAFF.

The chain employs TRBV5-3 and TRBJ2-1, with 9 bases fitting TRBD2. TRBV5-3 is noted as an ORF with a role that remains uncertain. CDR3 length equals 17 residues. The V segment lost 8 bases and the J segment 7 bases; nucleotides outside the gene matches: 19. The CDR3 bases are TGTGCCAGCAGCGGAAATAGCGGGAGAGGTTTCGTGAATGAGCAGTTCTTC. The encoded protein is CASSGNSGRGFVNEQFF.

Ten or more counts support this clonotype. The chain combines TRBV25-1 with TRBJ2-1; 13 bases align to TRBD2. With 4 bases clipped from V and 12 bases from J, the junction kept 9 bases outside the gene matches. The CDR3 loop spans 15 amino acids. Germline V gene data show CDR1 as MGHDK and CDR2 as SYGVNS. Written as DNA, the CDR3 is TGTGCCAGCAGTGTCCTACTAGCGGGAGGGCCTCGGCAGTTCTTC. Translating it yields CASSVLLAGGPRQFF.

Note on this clonotype: At one end the junction does not follow the germline gene, possibly because of a read error. The chain recombines TRBV4-3 with TRBJ2-2, with 7 bases fitting TRBD2. This CDR3 comprises 19 residues. CDR1 and CDR2 (germline): LGHNA, YSLEER. The CDR3 reads CARSQDVAWAGENTGELFF. The CDR3 region has the DNA TGCGCCCGCAGCCAAGACGTGGCTTGGGCGGGGGAGAACACCGGGGAGCTGTTTTTT.

This clonotype has ten or more counts. The J gene is TRBJ1-2, the V gene TRBV29-1, with D possibly TRBD1 on 6 matching bases. Germline assignment: CDR1 SQVTM and CDR2 ANQGSEA. The CDR3 is 14 amino acids. The germline V and J ends were trimmed by 2 bases and 1 base, with 11 bases remaining between them. The CDR3 nucleotides read TGCAGCGTTGAACGTACAGGGATTAACTATGGCTACACCTTC. Residues: CSVERTGINYGYTF.

This clonotype was seen a single time. The chain recombines TRBV27 with TRBJ2-1; a weak D match, TRBD2 (6 bases). CDR1 and CDR2 from the germline V gene are MNHEY and SMNVEV (reference sequence). V was pared by 7 bases and J by 6 bases, with 10 bases between. CDR3 length equals 12 residues. In DNA, the CDR3 is TGTGCCAGCATGGTGCGGGGCAATGAGCAGTTCTTC. This sequence encodes CASMVRGNEQFF.

This clonotype appeared a few times. V and J are TRBV30 and TRBJ2-7; D gene unclear. Germline V gene sequence: CDR1 GTSNPN, CDR2 SVGIG (reference sequence). The V gene lost 3 bases and the J gene lost 0 bases, with 9 bases spanning the gap. The CDR3 totals 13 residues. The CDR3 here is CAWSVGDSYEQYF. The CDR3 DNA is TGTGCCTGGAGCGTAGGAGACTCCTACGAGCAGTACTTC.

With regard to this clonotype: With a much larger clone just one base away, this may be a read error. The V gene is TRBV30, the J gene TRBJ2-7; D remains ambiguous. CDR3 length: 14 residues. Germline CDR1 and CDR2: GTSNPN and SVGIG (reference sequence). In DNA, the CDR3 is TGTGCCTGGAGTGTACCGGAGAGCTCCTACGAGCAGTCCTTC. This translates into CAWSVPESSYEQSF.

The rearrangement links TRBV27 to TRBJ2-3; no reliable D call. The CDR3 loop spans 15 amino acids. Germline V gene sequence: CDR1 MNHEY, CDR2 SMNVEV (reference sequence). V gave up 2 bases and J gave up 3 bases, with 12 bases separating them. In nucleotides, the CDR3 is TGTGCCAGCAGTTTACGGCCAGGCCGAACAGATACGCAGTATTTT. Amino acids: CASSLRPGRTDTQYF.

The CDR3 sequence: CASSLASYINQPQHF. The DNA for the CDR3 is TGTGCCAGCAGTTTAGCGTCCTATATCAATCAGCCCCAGCATTTT. This chain connects TRBV12-3 or TRBV12-4 to TRBJ1-5; the D is unclear. The CDR3 runs 15 residues. Trimming cost V 0 bases and J 3 bases, with 9 bases left between them.

J is TRBJ2-7 and V is TRBV28; weak D call: TRBD2 (6 bases). The CDR3 is made up of 14 amino acids. Germline assignment: CDR1 MDHEN and CDR2 SYDVKM. V was shortened by 3 bases and J by 4 bases, with 13 bases between the two germline ends. The CDR3 spells CASSFGGVGYEQYF. CDR3 in DNA: TGTGCCAGCAGTTTCGGAGGGGTTGGGTACGAGCAGTACTTC.

This clonotype was detected many times. The chain carries TRBV27 and TRBJ2-7; maybe TRBD1 (6 bases). Trimming pared 8 bases from V and 0 bases from J, leaving 14 bases between. The CDR3 has 14 residues. The germline V gene encodes CDR1 MNHEY and CDR2 SMNVEV (reference sequence). In nucleotides, the CDR3 is TGTGCCAGCGGCCAGCAGGACAGCTCCTACGAGCAGTACTTC. It translates to CASGQQDSSYEQYF.

This rearrangement joins TRBV9 to TRBJ2-3; TRBD2 is a possible D gene (5 bases). V lost 2 bases and J 0 bases, leaving 10 bases between the germline ends. The CDR3 covers 15 residues. Germline CDR1 reads SGDLS; CDR2 reads YYNGEE. This CDR3 is CASSVGESSTDTQYF. The CDR3 DNA is TGTGCCAGCAGCGTTGGGGAGTCTAGCACAGATACGCAGTATTTT.

This clonotype has more than one count but fewer than ten. The chain links TRBV23-1 to TRBJ2-1, with D perhaps matching TRBD2 (6 bases). TRBV23-1 is placed among ORFs of uncertain function. The CDR3 runs to 19 residues. V lost 2 bases and J 5 bases, leaving 25 bases between the germline ends. CDR3 in amino acids: CASSQGGNRRPGLNNEQFF. The CDR3 nucleotides are TGCGCCAGCAGTCAAGGAGGGAATCGGCGGCCGGGCCTCAACAATGAGCAGTTCTTC.

This clonotype has ten or more counts. The chain combines TRBV29-1 with TRBJ1-5; 8 bases map to TRBD1. J was trimmed by 5 bases and V by 4 bases; bases with no gene match: 4. CDR3 size: 13 residues. Germline V gene sequence: CDR1 SQVTM, CDR2 ANQGSEA. CDR3 coding DNA: TGCAGCGTTGCACCGGGACAGGATCAGCCCCAGCATTTT. Amino acid sequence: CSVAPGQDQPQHF.

This clonotype came up many times. V is TRBV7-9 and J is TRBJ2-2; D is possibly TRBD1 (5 bases). Germline lookup yields CDR1 SEHNR and CDR2 FQNEAQ (reference sequence). The CDR3 runs 15 residues. V gave up 8 bases and J gave up 0 bases, with 13 bases separating them. In DNA form, the CDR3 reads TGTGCCAGCGTAGGGGAAGAGACGAACACCGGGGAGCTGTTTTTT. This gives the protein CASVGEETNTGELFF.

Comment on this clonotype: This may come from a read error, since a much larger clone is one base off. The chain employs TRBV7-8 and TRBJ1-1; D ambiguous. The CDR3 is 16 amino acids. Per germline, CDR1 SGHVS and CDR2 FQNEAQ. Trimming shortened V by 10 bases and J by 8 bases, and 29 bases separated the two germline ends. In DNA, the CDR3 is TGTGCCACCTGGCTTAGCTCGAGGTTGGGGAAAACCGAAGCTTTCTTT. As protein: CATWLSSRLGKTEAFF.